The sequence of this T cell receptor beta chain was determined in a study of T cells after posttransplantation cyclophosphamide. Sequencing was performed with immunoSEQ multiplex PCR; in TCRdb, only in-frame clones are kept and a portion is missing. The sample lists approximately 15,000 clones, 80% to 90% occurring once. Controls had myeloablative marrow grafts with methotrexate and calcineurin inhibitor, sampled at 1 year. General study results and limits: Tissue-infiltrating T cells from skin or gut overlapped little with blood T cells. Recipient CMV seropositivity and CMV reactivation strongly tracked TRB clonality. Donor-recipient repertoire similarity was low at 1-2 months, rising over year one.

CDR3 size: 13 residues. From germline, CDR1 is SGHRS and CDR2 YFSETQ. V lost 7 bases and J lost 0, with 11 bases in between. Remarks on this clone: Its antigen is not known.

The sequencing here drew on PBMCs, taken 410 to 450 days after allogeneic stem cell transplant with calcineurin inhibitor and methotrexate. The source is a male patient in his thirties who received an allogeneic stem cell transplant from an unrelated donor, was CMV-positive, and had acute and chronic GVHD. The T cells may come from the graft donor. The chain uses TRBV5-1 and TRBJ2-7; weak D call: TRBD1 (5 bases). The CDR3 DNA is TGCGCCAGCGCACCAGGGTTCTCCTACGAGCAGTACTTC. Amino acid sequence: CASAPGFSYEQYF.